This T cell receptor beta chain was identified in a study of blood T cells in healthy people across ages. General study results and limits: Long-lived and aged donors differed, with more naive CD4+ cells and higher diversity in the long-lived. The fall in TCR beta diversity per million T cells was roughly linear with age.

Trimming removed 0 bases from V and 6 bases from J, with 11 bases in between. The length of the CDR3 is 15 residues. Germline CDR1 and CDR2: SGHAT and FQNNGV. Comments on this clonotype: Its antigen remains unidentified.

A sample-barcoded 5' primer and a J-beta primer mix were used in a second PCR of roughly 7 to 12 cycles. Carrying 12 random nucleotides, a template-switch adaptor labeled each individual cDNA molecule. TCRdb reanalysed the 5' RACE reads using MiXCR and keeps one entry per CDR3 protein. This sample yields more than 1 million distinct CDR3 sequences, of which more than 40% are seen a single time; over 15% belongs to the top ten. The sequence came from an older woman in good health. V and J are TRBV11-2 and TRBJ2-2; D gene unclear. Sequenced: blood. The CDR3 region is CASSLDTWNPGELFF. CDR3 DNA: TGTGCCAGCAGCTTAGACACGTGGAATCCCGGGGAGCTGTTTTTT.